The 25 T cell receptor beta chains below all came from one sample that was sequenced in a study of patients and donors after allogeneic stem cell transplantation. TCRdb analysed the RT-PCR reads with MiXCR anew, one entry per CDR3 protein. Altogether around 160,000 distinct CDR3 sequences are present, about 32% being singletons, with the ten largest covering about 3%. The sample comprised blood, either unsorted or a sorted T cell fraction (not recorded which). These receptors were collected from a human donor who was either an allogeneic HSCT recipient or a stem cell or donor lymphocyte infusion donor (not recorded which). It is not recorded whose cells these are; they may come from a transplant donor.

This clonotype was recorded a few times. The chain uses TRBV5-1 and TRBJ1-3; D is possibly TRBD1 (6 bases). Between the trimmed V and J ends, which lost 0 bases and 2 bases, there was a span of 15 bases. The CDR3 has 17 amino acids. The V gene's germline CDR1 is SGHRS and CDR2 YFSETQ. The CDR3 region is CASSLGLNQGPGNTIYF. CDR3 nucleotides: TGCGCCAGCAGCTTGGGACTCAACCAGGGGCCTGGAAACACCATATATTTT.

The chain couples TRBV10-3 to TRBJ2-5, with TRBD1 identical over 10 bases. After removal of 4 bases from V and 5 bases from J, the junction contained 7 bases not matched to a gene. CDR3 length equals 15 residues. Germline V gives CDR1 ENHRY, CDR2 SYGVKD. CDR3 DNA: TGTGCCATCAGTGGTACGGGACAGGGGTCGGAGACCCAGTACTTC. Its protein is CAISGTGQGSETQYF.

The table lists this clonotype with a few counts. The rearrangement links TRBV6-5 to TRBJ2-2; D possibly uses TRBD1 or TRBD2 (5 bases each). The CDR3 is made up of 13 amino acids. V lost 9 bases and J lost 0, with 8 bases in between. From germline, CDR1 is MNHEY and CDR2 SVGAGI. The CDR3 sequence: CARGRTNTGELFF. The CDR3 coding sequence is TGTGCCAGGGGACGGACGAACACCGGGGAGCTGTTTTTT.

This clonotype was seen a few times. The chain employs TRBV7-8 and TRBJ1-3; D is ambiguous. The ends were cut back, 1 base at V and 2 bases at J, with 18 bases in the middle. The germline gives CDR1 SGHVS, CDR2 FQNEAQ. The CDR3 length is 18 residues. CDR3 sequence reads: CASSLEDLGIPAGNTIYF. The CDR3 DNA sequence: TGTGCCAGCAGCTTAGAGGACCTGGGGATACCTGCTGGAAACACCATATATTTT. The complete variable domain, with remaining parts taken from reference TRBV7-8 and TRBJ1-3, reads GAGVSQSPRYKVAKRGQDVALRCDPISGHVSLFWYQQALGQGPEFLTYFQNEAQLDKSGLPSDRFFAERPEGSVSTLKIQRTQQEDSAVYLCASSLEDLGIPAGNTIYFGEGSWLTVV.

The rearrangement links TRBV7-2 to TRBJ2-1, with D tentatively TRBD1 (6 bases). The V end was cut by 0 bases, the J end by 13 bases, with 13 bases between. There are 13 residues in the CDR3. Per the germline V gene, CDR1 is SGHTA and CDR2 is FQGNSA. CDR3 in amino acids: CASSLAGQGYQFF. The CDR3 coding sequence is TGTGCCAGCAGCTTAGCTGGCCAGGGGTACCAGTTCTTC.

The V and J genes are TRBV4-1 and TRBJ2-1; tentatively, D is TRBD2 (6 bases). Trimming removed 4 bases from V and 6 bases from J, with 10 bases in between. Germline CDR1 reads MGHRA; CDR2 reads YSYEKL. The CDR3 is 13 amino acids. As DNA, the CDR3 is TGCGCCAGCAGCCCCATCGGGGGCAATGAGCAGTTCTTC. It specifies CASSPIGGNEQFF.

J is TRBJ2-1 and V is TRBV27; no firm D call. CDR1 and CDR2 (germline): MNHEY, SMNVEV (reference sequence). V gave up 6 bases and J gave up 0 bases, with 9 bases separating them. The CDR3 is made up of 14 amino acids. Here the CDR3 DNA reads TGTGCCAGCAGCTTCGAATACTCCTACAATGAGCAGTTCTTC. Its protein product is CASSFEYSYNEQFF.

This clonotype was counted only a few times. CDR3 loop: CSARTRDTGELFF. CDR3 bases: TGCAGTGCCCGTACTAGGGATACCGGGGAGCTGTTTTTT. J is TRBJ2-2 and V is TRBV20-1; possible D gene TRBD2, 5 bases. The ends were cut back, 6 bases at V and 5 bases at J, with 13 bases in the middle. Looked up from germline, CDR1 is DFQATT and CDR2 is SNEGSKA (reference sequence). The CDR3 is made up of 13 amino acids.

The genes are TRBV25-1 and TRBJ1-5; weak D call: TRBD1 (6 bases). Trimming took off 10 bases at V and 0 bases at J, with 31 bases between the two ends. The germline CDR1 and CDR2 sequences are MGHDK and SYGVNS. This CDR3 contains 20 residues. The CDR3: CATRGRRFVHSTDSNQPQHF. The CDR3 DNA reads TGTGCCACCAGGGGTCGGAGGTTTGTCCACTCGACAGATAGCAATCAGCCCCAGCATTTT.

In its sample, this clonotype was seen a few times. This chain connects TRBV2 to TRBJ1-1, with 8 bases fitting TRBD1. The CDR3 sequence is 14 residues long. In germline, CDR1 is SNHLY, CDR2 FYNNEI. The V gene end was trimmed by 3 bases and the J gene end by 1 base; junction bases not matched to a gene: 1. The CDR3 DNA sequence: TGTGCCAGCAGTGAGGGGACAGGGAACACTGAAGCTTTCTTT. Protein sequence: CASSEGTGNTEAFF.

The CDR3 region has the DNA TGCAGTGTTCCGGGACAGGGAAGGAGGACTGAAGCTTTCTTT. Residues: CSVPGQGRRTEAFF. The gene calls are TRBV20-1 and TRBJ1-1, with 9 bases fitting TRBD1. The CDR3 runs 14 residues. The J segment lost 5 bases and the V segment lost 7 bases, leaving 11 bases of the junction unmatched. Germline values: CDR1 DFQATT, CDR2 SNEGSKA (reference sequence).

V gene TRBV20-1 combines with J gene TRBJ2-2; a possible D gene is TRBD2 (6 bases). Germline loops: CDR1 DFQATT, CDR2 SNEGSKA (reference sequence). V lost 1 base and J 6 bases, leaving 9 bases between the germline ends. CDR3 length: 13 amino acids. The CDR3 region is CSARVSGAGELFF. The CDR3 region has the DNA TGCAGTGCTAGAGTTTCGGGGGCCGGGGAGCTGTTTTTT.

The chain employs TRBV28 and TRBJ1-6, with D possibly matching TRBD1 (5 bases). CDR3 length equals 16 residues. V was trimmed by 6 bases and J by 6 bases, leaving 18 bases between them. The germline CDR1 and CDR2 sequences are MDHEN and SYDVKM. The CDR3 sequence is CASSQGPFGGNSPLHF. Here the CDR3 DNA reads TGTGCCAGCAGCCAAGGACCCTTCGGGGGTAATTCACCCCTCCACTTT.

As DNA, the CDR3 is TGCGCCAGCAGCTTGGGAGACTCCGAAGCTTTCTTT. It yields the protein CASSLGDSEAFF. V usage is TRBV5-1 and J usage is TRBJ1-1; D gene unclear. Trimming took off 0 bases at V and 8 bases at J, with 8 bases between the two ends. Germline lookup yields CDR1 SGHRS and CDR2 YFSETQ. This CDR3 comprises 12 residues. The complete variable domain, with remaining parts taken from reference TRBV5-1 and TRBJ1-1, reads KAGVTQTPRYLIKTRGQQVTLSCSPISGHRSVSWYQQTPGQGLQFLFEYFSETQRNKGNFPGRFSGRQFSNSRSEMNVSTLELGDSALYLCASSLGDSEAFFGQGTRLTVV.

The V call is TRBV7-9, the J call TRBJ2-2; D is undetermined. V was trimmed by 4 bases and J by 4 bases, leaving 10 bases between them. This CDR3 region has 14 residues. The germline V gene encodes CDR1 SEHNR and CDR2 FQNEAQ (reference sequence). The CDR3: CASSSNVVTGELFF. In DNA form, the CDR3 reads TGTGCCAGCAGCTCAAACGTGGTCACCGGGGAGCTGTTTTTT.

This clonotype was observed once. The rearrangement joins TRBV10-3 to TRBJ2-1; TRBD2 matches at 10 bases. Germline-derived CDR1 and CDR2 are ENHRY and SYGVKD. With 2 bases clipped from V and 12 bases from J, the junction kept 7 bases outside the gene matches. The CDR3 length is 14 residues. The CDR3 region has the DNA TGTGCCATCAGTGAGGAACTAGCGGGAAACCCGCAGTTCTTC. It specifies CAISEELAGNPQFF.

V is TRBV27 and J is TRBJ2-5; maybe TRBD1 (5 bases). The length of the CDR3 is 13 residues. Trimming cost V 5 bases and J 5 bases, with 12 bases left between them. The germline V gene encodes CDR1 MNHEY and CDR2 SMNVEV (reference sequence). CDR3 nucleotide sequence: TGTGCCAGCAGTGTCAGGGTTTTCGAGACCCAGTACTTC. This sequence encodes CASSVRVFETQYF.

The chain carries TRBV12-3 or TRBV12-4 and TRBJ2-7, with D possibly matching TRBD2 (6 bases). The CDR3 has 11 residues. V was pared by 6 bases and J by 7 bases, with 10 bases between. The CDR3 DNA reads as TGTGCCAGCAGCTGGGGGGAGGAGCAGTACTTC. It encodes CASSWGEEQYF.

The rearrangement joins TRBV12-3 or TRBV12-4 to TRBJ2-3; D gene ambiguous. This CDR3 is built from 15 residues. The V end was cut by 7 bases, the J end by 6 bases, with 20 bases between. The CDR3 sequence: CASTSPDRGWDTQYF. DNA for the CDR3: TGTGCCAGCACTTCCCCGGACCGCGGCTGGGATACGCAGTATTTT.

This clonotype was seen at least ten times. The chain uses TRBV12-3 or TRBV12-4 and TRBJ1-2; TRBD1 is a possible D gene (5 bases). Between the trimmed V and J ends, which lost 5 bases and 2 bases, there was a span of 9 bases. The CDR3 runs 13 residues. The CDR3 DNA reads TGTGCCAGCAGTCACGGACAAAACTATGGCTACACCTTC. Amino acid sequence: CASSHGQNYGYTF.

This clonotype was found a few times. The chain links TRBV7-6 to TRBJ1-5; TRBD1 is a possible D gene (6 bases). There are 18 residues in the CDR3. Germline V CDR1 and CDR2: SGHVS, FNYEAQ. V was cut by 5 bases and J by 2 bases, with 22 bases left in between. CDR3 protein: CASSLYSRGASGNQPQHF. The CDR3 DNA sequence: TGTGCCAGCAGCCTCTATTCGAGGGGGGCGTCTGGCAATCAGCCCCAGCATTTT. Drawing the rest from reference TRBV7-6 and TRBJ1-5, the complete variable domain is GAGVSQSPRYKVTKRGQDVALRCDPISGHVSLYWYRQALGQGPEFLTYFNYEAQQDKSGLPNDRFSAERPEGSISTLTIQRTEQRDSAMYRCASSLYSRGASGNQPQHFGDGTRLSIL.

The chain employs TRBV12-3 or TRBV12-4 and TRBJ2-7, with D perhaps matching TRBD1 or TRBD2 (5 bases each). The CDR3 covers 15 residues. The germline V and J ends were trimmed by 5 bases and 4 bases, with 18 bases remaining between them. The CDR3, as DNA: TGTGCCAGCAGTACGGCGCCGGGACCAACTTACGAGCAGTACTTC. Translation: CASSTAPGPTYEQYF.

The chain couples TRBV6-5 to TRBJ2-1; the D gene is possibly TRBD2 (6 bases). This CDR3 is 14 amino acids long. CDR1 is MNHEY and CDR2 is SVGAGI in the germline V gene. V dropped 8 bases and J dropped 4 bases, with 15 bases sitting between them. The CDR3 nucleotides read TGTGCCAGCGGGGTGACTAGTCAATACAATGAGCAGTTCTTC. Protein sequence: CASGVTSQYNEQFF.

This chain joins TRBV29-1 and TRBJ2-5, with TRBD1 as a possible D gene (6 bases). V lost 6 bases to trimming and J lost 3 bases, with 8 bases between them. From germline, CDR1 is SQVTM and CDR2 ANQGSEA. This CDR3 comprises 11 residues. CDR3 in DNA: TGCAGCGTGGCAGGGGAAGAGACCCAGTACTTC. Translation: CSVAGEETQYF.

This clonotype came up many times. The V call is TRBV7-2, the J call TRBJ1-2; 10 bases are shared with TRBD1. The CDR3 is 14 residues long. CDR1 is SGHTA, CDR2 FQGNSA, per germline. Trimming cost V 1 base and J 4 bases; bases outside gene matches: 0. The CDR3 bases are TGTGCCAGCAGCTTAGGGACAGGGGGCTATGGCTACACCTTC. This encodes CASSLGTGGYGYTF.